The 18 T cell receptor beta chains below come from one sample, sequenced in a study of blood T cell repertoires in COVID-19. Here immunoSEQ multiplex PCR was the method, and the copy in TCRdb shows in-frame clones only, minus some. The table has 200,000 to 250,000 clones, 70% to 85% seen once; the top ten hold roughly 3.5%. Sequences were obtained from PBMCs or T cells enriched from blood (not recorded which). These TCRs come from a woman aged 55-70 years who had recovered from COVID-19.

The V and J genes are TRBV27 and TRBJ1-6; D not certain. The CDR3 extends over 14 amino acids. Germline lookup yields CDR1 MNHEY and CDR2 SMNVEV (reference sequence). Deletions cut 3 bases from V and 7 bases from J, with 10 bases between. CDR3 sequence (DNA): TGTGCCAGCAGTTTTTGGCGGGTCAATTCACCCCTCCACTTT. This encodes CASSFWRVNSPLHF.

The genes are TRBV27 and TRBJ1-4, with D possibly matching TRBD1 (5 bases). Trimming took off 10 bases at V and 0 bases at J, with 9 bases between the two ends. The CDR3 extends over 13 amino acids. Germline-derived CDR1 and CDR2 are MNHEY and SMNVEV (reference sequence). The CDR3 nucleotides read TGTGCCACCGGGACTGCAACTAATGAAAAACTGTTTTTT. This codes for CATGTATNEKLFF.

The chain combines TRBV5-1 with TRBJ2-3; the D gene is possibly TRBD2 (6 bases). This CDR3 comprises 14 residues. Germline CDR1 SGHRS, CDR2 YFSETQ. The V and J ends lost 2 bases and 3 bases respectively, with 10 bases between them. CDR3 region: CASSLSSATDTQYF. The CDR3 DNA is TGCGCCAGCAGCTTATCTAGCGCTACAGATACGCAGTATTTT.

This chain links TRBV27 with TRBJ1-1; D may be TRBD1 (5 bases). This CDR3 is built from 12 residues. V shed 3 bases and J shed 8 bases, with 10 bases lying between them. The germline CDR1 and CDR2 sequences are MNHEY and SMNVEV (reference sequence). The CDR3: CASSFGGAEAFF. CDR3 DNA: TGTGCCAGCAGTTTCGGGGGTGCCGAAGCTTTCTTT.

The chain joins TRBV6-5 to TRBJ2-5; D not resolved. Trimming removed 2 bases at V and 3 bases at J, with 7 bases between. Germline V gene lookup returns CDR1 MNHEY and CDR2 SVGAGI. This CDR3 is 13 amino acids long. The DNA of the CDR3 is TGTGCCAGCAGTTACATCAGAAAAGAGACCCAGTACTTC. It encodes CASSYIRKETQYF.

The chain uses TRBV6-1 and TRBJ2-7; D may be TRBD2 (5 bases). CDR3 size: 17 residues. CDR1 and CDR2 (germline): MNHNS, SASEGT. The V end lost 3 bases, the J end lost 2 bases, and 20 bases lay between the germline ends. The CDR3 is CASSEVVARSIAYEQYF. In nucleotides, the CDR3 is TGTGCCAGCAGTGAGGTTGTAGCGCGTTCAATCGCCTACGAGCAGTACTTC.

The rearrangement uses TRBV7-9 and TRBJ1-1; D gene unclear. The CDR3 is 14 residues long. CDR1 SEHNR and CDR2 FQNEAQ come from the germline V gene (reference sequence). Trimming took off 0 bases at V and 4 bases at J, with 9 bases between the two ends. The CDR3 bases are TGTGCCAGCAGCTTAGCTACTACCGGCACTGAAGCTTTCTTT. It codes for CASSLATTGTEAFF.

The rearrangement joins TRBV19 to TRBJ1-3, with TRBD1 matching over 7 bases. Germline V gene data show CDR1 as LNHDA and CDR2 as SQIVND (reference sequence). The CDR3 spans 14 residues. Trimming took 1 base from V and 4 from J; bases not matched to a gene: 1. CDR3 DNA: TGTGCCAGTAGTATAGTGGGACAGGGAAACACCATATATTTT. Protein product: CASSIVGQGNTIYF.

This rearrangement joins TRBV20-1 to TRBJ2-7; TRBD2 might be the D (5 bases). CDR3 size: 11 residues. Germline CDR1 reads DFQATT; CDR2 reads SNEGSKA (reference sequence). V lost 3 bases to trimming and J lost 6 bases, with 9 bases between them. The CDR3 DNA reads as TGCAGTGCTAGTATGGGAGCCGAGCAGTACTTC. Protein sequence: CSASMGAEQYF.

This clone was observed a handful of times. This chain's CDR3 is CASSGMGLAGNEQFF. The CDR3 bases are TGCGCCAGCAGTGGAATGGGGCTAGCGGGAAATGAGCAGTTCTTC. The V and J genes are TRBV10-2 and TRBJ2-1; 9 nucleotides align to TRBD2. Germline loops: CDR1 WSHSY, CDR2 SAAADI. The CDR3 is made up of 15 amino acids. The V segment lost 4 bases and the J segment 7 bases; nucleotides outside the gene matches: 8.

This chain uses TRBV9 with TRBJ2-7; 7 nucleotides line up with TRBD1. Germline V gene sequence: CDR1 SGDLS, CDR2 YYNGEE. CDR3 length: 15 amino acids. V lost 2 bases to trimming and J lost 3 bases; unmatched junction nucleotides: 8. CDR3 DNA sequence: TGTGCCAGCAGCGTGTTCCCGACAGGGTACTACGAGCAGTACTTC. Protein sequence: CASSVFPTGYYEQYF.

In this sample, this clone turned up a few times. The rearrangement links TRBV27 to TRBJ1-4; perhaps TRBD1 as D (5 bases). This CDR3 has 16 residues. The ends were cut back, 5 bases at V and 3 bases at J, with 16 bases in the middle. Germline V gene sequence: CDR1 MNHEY, CDR2 SMNVEV (reference sequence). The CDR3 protein is CASSPIPTVSNEKLFF. Here the CDR3 DNA reads TGTGCCAGCAGTCCAATTCCGACAGTCTCTAATGAAAAACTGTTTTTT.

The genes are TRBV6-5 and TRBJ1-2; 9 bases are shared with TRBD1. V trimming: 0 bases; J trimming: 8 bases; junction bases outside the gene matches: 7. The CDR3 is 15 residues long. The germline gives CDR1 MNHEY, CDR2 SVGAGI. The CDR3 is CASSYSIRTGEGYTF. In nucleotides, the CDR3 is TGTGCCAGCAGTTACTCCATAAGGACAGGGGAAGGCTACACCTTC.

The genes are TRBV18 and TRBJ2-5; no clear D gene. Per the germline V gene, CDR1 is KGHSH and CDR2 is LQKENI. V was trimmed by 3 bases and J by 4 bases, leaving 9 bases between them. This CDR3 contains 13 residues. CDR3 amino acids: CASSPNQAETQYF. The CDR3 DNA is TGTGCCAGCTCACCGAATCAAGCAGAGACCCAGTACTTC.

The chain links TRBV4-3 to TRBJ1-1; D call uncertain. The V end was cut by 1 base, the J end by 0 bases, with 15 bases between. CDR1 LGHNA and CDR2 YSLEER come from the germline V gene. CDR3 length: 17 residues. As DNA, the CDR3 is TGCGCCAGCAGCCAAGTTCGAGTCCTTTCGGTGAACACTGAAGCTTTCTTT. Amino acids: CASSQVRVLSVNTEAFF.

The chain carries TRBV18 and TRBJ2-5, with TRBD2 matching 13 bases. From germline, CDR1 is KGHSH and CDR2 LQKENI. This CDR3 spans 17 amino acids. J lost 1 base, V lost 3 bases, and 5 bases had no gene match. The CDR3 protein is CASSPRTSGSRQETQYF. The CDR3 nucleotides are TGTGCCAGCTCACCTAGGACTAGCGGGAGCCGCCAAGAGACCCAGTACTTC.

The chain has TRBV12-3 or TRBV12-4 and TRBJ2-5, with TRBD1 matching 8 bases. V gave up 4 bases and J gave up 7 bases; unmatched junction bases: 5. There are 13 residues in the CDR3. The CDR3 spells CASSYSDRVTQYF. The CDR3 nucleotides read TGTGCCAGCAGTTACTCGGACAGGGTGACCCAGTACTTC.

The chain links TRBV18 to TRBJ1-4; 10 bases are shared with TRBD1. The CDR3 consists of 15 residues. With V trimmed by 1 base and J by 8 bases, 4 bases remained unmatched. Per germline, CDR1 KGHSH and CDR2 LQKENI. CDR3 DNA: TGTGCCAGCTCACCACGACAGGGGGCAGGAGAAAAACTGTTTTTT. Its translation is CASSPRQGAGEKLFF.